A single sample gave rise to the 4 T cell receptor beta chains below, sequenced in a study of monozygotic twins with inflammatory bowel disease. TCRdb re-called the 5' RACE reads; every CDR3 protein appears as one record, without DNA. The sample shows around 410,000 distinct CDR3 sequences, and approximately 2.3% sits with its ten largest clones. Specimen: blood. These receptors all stem from a human donor with ulcerative colitis or Crohn's disease, or a healthy co-twin of an affected twin (not recorded which).

The CDR3 sequence: CASSGGTSAVIDTQYF. The chain recombines TRBV5-1 with TRBJ2-3; TCRdb gives TRBD2 as the D gene, but with no DNA this cannot be confirmed. Looked up from germline, CDR1 is SGHRS and CDR2 is YFSETQ. The CDR3 runs to 16 residues.

This chain links TRBV29-1 with TRBJ2-2; the TRBD2 assignment by TCRdb is unverifiable without DNA. CDR1 is SQVTM and CDR2 is ANQGSEA in the germline V gene. This CDR3 spans 16 amino acids. The CDR3: CSVGHAEAPNTGELFF.

The chain combines TRBV14 with TRBJ1-2. This CDR3 is 17 amino acids long. Germline V gene lookup returns CDR1 SGHDN and CDR2 FVKESK. The CDR3 loop reads CASSPFVGREANYGYTF. Drawing the rest from reference TRBV14 and TRBJ1-2, the complete variable domain is EAGVTQFPSHSVIEKGQTVTLRCDPISGHDNLYWYRRVMGKEIKFLLHFVKESKQDESGMPNNRFLAERTGGTYSTLKVQPAELEDSGVYFCASSPFVGREANYGYTFGSGTRLTVV.

The chain couples TRBV4-3 to TRBJ1-6; TCRdb proposes TRBD1, but this gene call is untestable without DNA. Germline CDR1 and CDR2: LGHNA and YSLEER. The CDR3 loop spans 15 amino acids. CDR3 sequence reads: CASSQWTGVGSLLHF.